This T cell receptor (beta chain) was found in a study of blood T cell repertoires in COVID-19. Authors' data handling: Amplified reference gene primers provided the basis for estimating nucleated cell counts. Generated by immunoSEQ multiplex PCR, the TCRdb table keeps only in-frame clones and is missing some. V and J calls and clone size follow that table, whereas D and trimming were derived from the DNA. The table shows about 140,000 clones, with about 92% occurring only once. CDR3 length: 16 amino acids. V shed 4 bases and J 6 bases; nucleotides not matched to a gene: 12. The sequencing sample was made of peripheral blood. The source is a human donor in a cohort sampled during active COVID-19. The genes are TRBV23-1 and TRBJ2-1; 7 nucleotides align to TRBD1. TRBV23-1 is recorded as an ORF, its role being uncertain. DNA of the CDR3: TGCGCCAGCAGTCCATTACCCGACAGGGATGTCAATGAGCAGTTCTTC. This encodes CASSPLPDRDVNEQFF.